One sample yielded the 7 T cell receptor beta chains listed below, sequenced in a study of control samples from healthy donors and cancer patients. Clones were sequenced by immunoSEQ multiplex PCR, and TCRdb holds only the in-frame ones, with some missing. This table has tens of thousands of clones, about 87% appearing once. Sequencing used blood. The receptors derive from a man in his fifties in good health.

The chain's CDR3 is CAWSVGTGRRETQYF. The CDR3 nucleotides read TGTGCCTGGAGTGTCGGGACAGGGCGAAGAGAGACCCAGTACTTC. The J gene is TRBJ2-5, the V gene TRBV30; the match to TRBD1 covers 9 bases. In germline, CDR1 is GTSNPN, CDR2 SVGIG (reference sequence). The CDR3 has 15 amino acids. The junction had 6 bases not matched to a gene; V was cut back by 0 bases and J by 4 bases.

This clone appeared a single time. The chain links TRBV9 to TRBJ2-1; tentative D call: TRBD2 (5 bases). Germline-derived CDR1 and CDR2 are SGDLS and YYNGEE. V was pared by 0 bases and J by 2 bases, with 12 bases between. The CDR3 spans 16 residues. The CDR3 sequence: CASSVGPGTAYNEQFF. In DNA form, the CDR3 reads TGTGCCAGCAGCGTAGGTCCGGGAACCGCCTACAATGAGCAGTTCTTC.

This clone appeared a few times. This chain links TRBV3-1 (or the pseudogene TRBV3-2) with TRBJ2-2; the D is unclear. The CDR3 totals 14 residues. V gave up 3 bases and J gave up 4 bases, with 9 bases separating them. The germline CDR1 and CDR2 sequences are LGHDT and YNNKEL (reference sequence). The CDR3 loop is CASSHQAVTGELFF. CDR3 nucleotides: TGTGCCAGCAGCCACCAGGCAGTCACCGGGGAGCTGTTTTTT.

By proportion, this clone is large. This chain connects TRBV30 to TRBJ2-3, with TRBD2 matching over 8 bases. The V segment lost 4 bases and the J segment 2 bases; nucleotides outside the gene matches: 14. In germline, CDR1 is GTSNPN, CDR2 SVGIG (reference sequence). CDR3 size: 17 residues. The DNA of the CDR3 is TGTGCCTGGATGGGTGGGACCGGGACTAGACTCACAGATACGCAGTATTTT. It encodes CAWMGGTGTRLTDTQYF.

The genes are TRBV7-2 and TRBJ2-7, with 7 bases matching TRBD2. CDR3 size: 15 residues. V dropped 7 bases and J dropped 0; count of bases not matched to a gene: 9. Germline lookup yields CDR1 SGHTA and CDR2 FQGNSA. This CDR3 is CASTREGGSSYEQYF. As DNA, the CDR3 is TGTGCCAGCACTAGAGAGGGAGGGAGCTCCTACGAGCAGTACTTC.

The chain links TRBV10-3 to TRBJ2-7; 13 bases agree with TRBD2. Germline CDR1 is ENHRY and CDR2 is SYGVKD. The CDR3 length is 16 residues. V lost 7 bases and J lost 0; bases outside the gene matches: 6. The CDR3 spells CAIKTSGGHTSYEQYV. The CDR3 bases are TGTGCCATCAAGACTAGCGGGGGGCATACCTCCTACGAGCAGTACGTC.

V is TRBV20-1 and J is TRBJ1-1; D is unclear. Trimming cost V 3 bases and J 0 bases, with 20 bases left between them. The CDR3 extends over 17 amino acids. CDR1 is DFQATT, CDR2 SNEGSKA, per germline (reference sequence). The DNA for the CDR3 is TGCAGTGCTAGTTCGGAGAGCCTATATGGGGTGAACACTGAAGCTTTCTTT. Its protein product is CSASSESLYGVNTEAFF.